The clone carrying this T cell receptor (beta chain) was counted between two and nine times. This sample stems from a study of blood T cells in healthy people across ages. Trimming shortened V by 3 bases and J by 5 bases, and 12 bases separated the two germline ends. The CDR3 has 14 amino acids. Germline V lookup: CDR1 SGHRS, CDR2 YFSETQ. Next came a second PCR, run for about 7 to 11 cycles, which used a sample-barcoded 5' primer along with a J-beta primer mix. TCRdb re-called the 5' RACE reads with MiXCR, one entry per CDR3 protein. Among 1.8 million or so distinct CDR3 sequences listed, around 40% were seen once.

The sequence was obtained from a human donor in good health. The material sequenced was blood. V usage is TRBV5-1 and J usage is TRBJ2-1, with D maybe TRBD2 (6 bases). CDR3 region: CASSWGGIHNEQFF. The CDR3 DNA follows: TGCGCCAGCAGCTGGGGCGGGATACACAATGAGCAGTTCTTC.